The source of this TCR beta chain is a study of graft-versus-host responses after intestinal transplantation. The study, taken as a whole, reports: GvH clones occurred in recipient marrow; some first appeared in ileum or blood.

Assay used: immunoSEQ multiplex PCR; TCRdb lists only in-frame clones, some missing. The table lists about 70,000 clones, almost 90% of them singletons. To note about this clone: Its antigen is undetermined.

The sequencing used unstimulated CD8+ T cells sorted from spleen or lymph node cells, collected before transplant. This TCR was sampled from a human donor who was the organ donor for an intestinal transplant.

The CDR3 DNA sequence: TGTGCCTGGAGCCTTAGCACAGATACGCAGTATTTT. Translated: CAWSLSTDTQYF. The rearrangement links TRBV30 to TRBJ2-3; D is unclear. CDR1 GTSNPN and CDR2 SVGIG come from the germline V gene (reference sequence). This CDR3 is 12 amino acids long. V was cut by 3 bases and J by 0 bases, with 4 bases left in between.